The T cell receptor beta chain described here comes from a study of shared clonotypes between healthy human individuals. As for this clone: Its target is not known.

Findings and caveats of the study: Clonotype sharing levels among donors were expected to vary with sequencing depth.

Each of the donors was a healthy adult who was HIV-negative and had not had a recent acute infection or vaccination. Generated by immunoSEQ multiplex PCR, the TCRdb table keeps only in-frame clones and is missing some. The table includes about 2,500,000 clones, 85% to 95% detected once. The V gene's germline CDR1 is MNHNS and CDR2 SASEGT. After removal of 2 bases from V and 3 bases from J, the junction contained 7 bases not matched to a gene. This CDR3 contains 16 residues. J is TRBJ1-5 and V is TRBV6-1; the match to TRBD1 covers 7 bases. This sequence was found in a man between 18 and 29 years old in good health. Input material: naive CD4+ T cells sorted from blood. The subset was: CD45RA+ positively selected. CDR3 protein: CASSEPSGQTNQPQHF. DNA for the CDR3: TGTGCCAGCAGTGAACCCTCGGGACAGACCAATCAGCCCCAGCATTTT.